The present TCR beta chain was sequenced within a study of regulatory T cells in long-lasting Graves disease (dated by TCRdb to the early 2020s). Background on the whole study: Antithyroid drugs had been taken for less than 3 months by newly diagnosed Graves' disease patients. Peripheral blood TCR sequencing and RNA sequencing compared persistent Graves' disease patients with newly diagnosed Graves' disease patients. The study was conducted in China and was registered as a clinical trial. TCR sequencing covered 13 persistent and about 20 newly diagnosed Graves' disease patients, 33 samples in total.

Library creation used multiplex PCR. This sample was sequenced with an Illumina HiSeq 4000. TCR beta libraries were built with iRepertoire HTBI primers and Arm-PCR amplification of CDR3 regions. PCR products were gel purified before sequencing. Per the source publication's procedure: A total of 62 TRBV and under 15 TRBJ segments were identified across samples and were used for gene usage analysis of CDR3 amino acid clonotypes. COPE and FqMerger were used to merge filtered high-quality paired reads into contigs. BLAST was used to align contigs to IMGT TRBV, TRBD and TRBJ reference genes, with CDR3 defined following IMGT. Clonotypes above 0.1% frequency were classified as highly expanded clones. Shannon entropy served as the measure of repertoire diversity, while the Gini coefficient captured V-J evenness. A clonotype was considered public if more than one individual shared it. Starting from the raw public reads, TCRdb applied fastp trimming at Q25, assembled clones with MiXCR and retained in-frame beta chains. Every distinct CDR3 protein forms one entry, paired with its most common genes and DNA. The V and J calls, along with clone size, are taken from TCRdb and not from the paper's own processing. In this sample the table shows hundreds of thousands of distinct CDR3 sequences, roughly 16% of which occur a single time. In total, the top ten clones hold around 11% of the sample.

This clonotype was counted many times. Its cognate antigen has yet to be identified. Within one base of it there is no much larger clone, and no base qualities were kept. CDR1 and CDR2, looked up from the germline V gene, are LGHNT and FRNRAP. Taken from cysteine to phenylalanine, the CDR3 has 14 residues. CDR3 DNA is the only sequence kept; it has 42 bases, read in frame from the first base. Trimming takes 3 bases from V and 6 bases from J, and the germline ends sit 11 bases apart. Explained via the paper, the time point label denotes: newly diagnosed GD, antithyroid drugs for less than 3 months. For both TCR sequencing and RNA sequencing, RNA was extracted from PBMCs in TRIzol. The diagnosis of Graves' disease followed American Thyroid Association guidelines. Patients for the study were recruited at an endocrinology department in Xi'an, China. Each patient gave roughly 10 milliliters of peripheral blood, collected in an EDTA anticoagulant tube. Ficoll Paque Plus density gradient separation was used to isolate PBMCs, and no further T cell sorting was done. An Agilent 2100 Bioanalyzer and agarose gel were used to check RNA quality, and a NanoDrop 2000 was used to measure RNA concentration.

Overall study results and their limits: The authors noted that the small sample size was a limitation that may lower accuracy. Patients with persistent disease shared more public clonotypes (approximately 2,500) than newly diagnosed patients did (966). Only peripheral blood was studied, because thyroid tissue, the primary lesion, was inaccessible. Compared with newly diagnosed patients, persistent Graves' disease patients had lower TCR Shannon entropy and fewer highly expanded clones, which suggests clonal expansion. Preferential use of TRBV28, TRBJ1-2 and TRBJ2-5 was observed in persistent disease, whereas TRBV20-1 and TRBJ2-1 were favored in newly diagnosed disease. Sequencing and analysis were restricted to the TCR beta chain.

This sample also belongs to another study, concerning T cells in Graves' hyperthyroidism and ophthalmopathy. As that second paper reports: Stable Graves' hyperthyroidism was defined as no progression to ophthalmopathy during 18 months of follow-up. Hyperthyroidism patients were aged 18 to 65 years and newly diagnosed, with disease duration of less than 2 months. The study excluded patients with uncontrolled infections, other autoimmune diseases, pregnancy or lactation. Diagnoses were based on clinical symptoms, serum thyroxine and TRAb, thyroid ultrasound and orbital computed tomography. The TCR CDR3 was subjected to a first round of RT-PCR using the HTBI primer set and the Qiagen OneStep RT-PCR kit. Most expanded thyroid clonotypes (frequency above 0.001) were also detected in blood, suggesting blood repertoires may reflect thyroid immune responses. A model built on a 13 V-J signature distinguished ophthalmopathy from stable hyperthyroidism, reaching 87.88% sensitivity and 81.08% specificity in cross-validation and 80%/75% in testing. In validation, progression to ophthalmopathy was predicted by the model with roughly 71% sensitivity and 72% to 80% specificity, a median of about 6.4 months before onset. TCR V-J signatures able to tell the groups apart were searched for in a discovery cohort of 100 patients, of whom around 42 had Graves' ophthalmopathy and around 57 had stable Graves' hyperthyroidism. Prospective prediction of ophthalmopathy was tested in an independent validation cohort consisting of about 19 hyperthyroidism patients and around 16 patients who later progressed to ophthalmopathy. For training and testing, the roughly 100 patients in the discovery cohort were randomly divided in a 7:3 ratio. In addition, the study compared T-cell repertoires in thyroid tissue and in blood from six Graves' hyperthyroidism patients. Once sampling was done, hyperthyroidism patients were given methimazole at a starting dose of 30 mg daily, whereas ophthalmopathy patients were given high-dose intravenous methylprednisolone. Libraries were constructed in a second round of multiplex PCR, after which size selection and purification were performed. Paired-end sequencing of the libraries was performed with 100 bp reads on an Illumina HiSeq2000. SOAPnuke was used to process the raw data, throwing out any read that contained adapters or uncalled bases, had a mean Phred below 15, or lacked an exact constant-primer or identifier match. COPE v1.2.5 was used to merge high-quality paired reads, and clonotypes were defined as unique nucleotide sequences. MiTCR v1.1 was used to align clonotypes to the IMGT TRBV, TRBD and TRBJ reference segments. Only V-J combinations with frequency above 0.0001, covering 99% to 99.2% of repertoires, were analysed. The TCS score was defined as F50 (clonal expansion) divided by E x V (chaos), with BLOSUM62-based TCRdist calculated between CDR3 peptides within each V-J. Welch's t-statistics and random forest reduced roughly 500 V-J features to about 12, which were used in a naive Bayes classifier (R e1071). Sample size was not statistically predetermined, and investigators were not blinded to group allocation. According to the paper, TCR Vbeta CDR3 sequencing was carried out on more than 120 peripheral blood samples, which came from more than 40 ophthalmopathy, around 75 hyperthyroidism and around 17 progressor patients.

The sequences come from peripheral blood mononuclear cells (PBMCs), collected at new diagnosis, from a patient treated with antithyroid drugs. The sequence joins TRBV12-5 to TRBJ2-2; the D gene assignment is perhaps TRBD1 or TRBD2, with each matching 5 bases. This TCR derives from a man aged 18 to 30 with Graves disease. Donor details come from another sample of the same person, matched by shared clones. The CDR3 reads as follows: CASGFSGTAGELFF. Here is the DNA: TGTGCTAGTGGTTTCTCGGGGACGGCCGGGGAGCTGTTTTTT.